This passage covers 17 T cell receptor beta chains from one sample sequenced in a study of blood T cell repertoires in COVID-19. Some clones are missing from TCRdb's copy, which holds only in-frame ones; the method was immunoSEQ multiplex PCR. Counted here are over 300,000 clones, roughly 85% occurring once; the ten biggest clones make up just over 7%. Sequencing used peripheral blood. These receptors were taken from a human donor in a cohort sampled during active COVID-19.

This clone was counted once. The chain couples TRBV7-8 to TRBJ1-1, with 7 bases lining up with TRBD1. This CDR3 region has 15 residues. Germline values: CDR1 SGHVS, CDR2 FQNEAQ. After removal of 5 bases from V and 0 bases from J, the junction contained 6 bases not matched to a gene. The CDR3 region is CASSPQGGMNTEAFF. The CDR3 DNA reads TGTGCCAGCAGCCCCCAGGGGGGAATGAACACTGAAGCTTTCTTT.

The CDR3 is CASSPSGQNFYGYTF. The CDR3 DNA is TGTGCCAGCAGCCCTTCTGGACAGAACTTCTATGGCTACACCTTC. V and J are TRBV5-6 and TRBJ1-2, with D possibly TRBD1 on 6 matching bases. The CDR3 is 15 amino acids. V was trimmed by 4 bases and J by 4 bases, leaving 17 bases between them. Germline V CDR1 and CDR2: SGHDT, YYEEEE. Variable domain in full (rest from reference TRBV5-6 and TRBJ1-2): DAGVTQSPTHLIKTRGQQVTLRCSPKSGHDTVSWYQQALGQGPQFIFQYYEEEERQRGNFPDRFSGHQFPNYSSELNVNALLLGDSALYLCASSPSGQNFYGYTFGSGTRLTVV.

The chain has TRBV7-9 and TRBJ1-1; 7 nucleotides align to TRBD1. J gave up 6 bases and V 3 bases, and 10 bases lay outside the gene matches. The CDR3 has 15 amino acids. Germline V gene data show CDR1 as SEHNR and CDR2 as FQNEAQ (reference sequence). CDR3 in amino acids: CASSLYRGPESEAFF. CDR3 nucleotide sequence: TGTGCCAGCAGCTTGTACAGGGGTCCAGAGTCTGAAGCTTTCTTT.

In the case of this clone: The junction differs from germline at one of its ends, possibly a read error. Within the sample, other DNA sequences also encode this same CDR3. The rearrangement joins TRBV6-5 to TRBJ2-7; 8 bases agree with TRBD2. CDR1 MNHEY and CDR2 SVGAGI come from the germline V gene. The CDR3 is made up of 15 amino acids. CDR3 region: CASSYSASGPYEQYF. CDR3 in DNA: TGTGCCAGTAGTTACTCGGCTAGCGGGCCCTACGAGCAGTACTTC.

V is TRBV5-4 and J is TRBJ2-7; a possible D gene is TRBD2 (6 bases). Germline CDR1 SGHNT, CDR2 YYREEE (reference sequence). Between the trimmed V and J ends, which lost 4 bases and 5 bases, there was a span of 22 bases. The CDR3 runs to 16 residues. CDR3 loop: CASSPSISSVSDEQYF. The CDR3 DNA sequence: TGTGCCAGCAGCCCGAGTATTTCTAGCGTCTCGGACGAGCAGTACTTC. Filled out from reference TRBV5-4 and TRBJ2-7, the complete variable domain reads ETGVTQSPTHLIKTRGQQVTLRCSSQSGHNTVSWYQQALGQGPQFIFQYYREEENGRGNFPPRFSGLQFPNYSSELNVNALELDDSALYLCASSPSISSVSDEQYFGPGTRLTVT.

CDR3 residues: CASSLNSQKPQHF. CDR3 nucleotide sequence: TGTGCCAGCAGCTTGAACAGCCAGAAGCCCCAGCATTTT. This chain connects TRBV5-5 to TRBJ1-5; the D is unclear. This CDR3 is built from 13 residues. CDR1 SGHKS and CDR2 YYEKEE come from the germline V gene (reference sequence). V was clipped by 1 base and J by 8 bases, with 10 bases between them.

The genes are TRBV5-1 and TRBJ1-1, with TRBD1 matching 8 bases. The CDR3 runs to 15 residues. The germline CDR1 and CDR2 sequences are SGHRS and YFSETQ. J was trimmed by 6 bases and V by 4 bases; bases with no gene match: 11. The CDR3 bases are TGCGCCAGCAGCCTTGTCGGACAGGGAATCGCTGAAGCTTTCTTT. Protein product: CASSLVGQGIAEAFF. The variable domain in full, with the rest retrieved from reference TRBV5-1 and TRBJ1-1, is KAGVTQTPRYLIKTRGQQVTLSCSPISGHRSVSWYQQTPGQGLQFLFEYFSETQRNKGNFPGRFSGRQFSNSRSEMNVSTLELGDSALYLCASSLVGQGIAEAFFGQGTRLTVV.

In the case of this clone: The sample carries other DNA sequences with the same CDR3. CDR3 loop: CASSQVYSNQPQHF. In DNA, the CDR3 is TGTGCCAGCAGCCAAGTTTATAGCAATCAGCCCCAGCATTTT. The chain has TRBV3-1 (or the pseudogene TRBV3-2) and TRBJ1-5; D is undetermined. Germline loops: CDR1 LGHDT, CDR2 YNNKEL (reference sequence). The length of the CDR3 is 14 residues. V lost 1 base and J 0 bases, leaving 4 bases between the germline ends.

V usage is TRBV4-1 and J usage is TRBJ2-6, with a possible D match to TRBD1 (6 bases). V was clipped by 3 bases and J by 0 bases, with 12 bases between them. CDR3 length equals 17 residues. Germline V gene sequence: CDR1 MGHRA, CDR2 YSYEKL. The chain's CDR3 is CASSHPLRGSGANVLTF. The CDR3 nucleotides are TGCGCCAGCAGCCATCCCCTCAGGGGCTCTGGGGCCAACGTCCTGACTTTC.

This clone was observed many times. This chain joins TRBV9 and TRBJ1-6, with TRBD1 matching 8 bases. V was pared by 0 bases and J by 7 bases, with 3 bases of the junction left unmatched. CDR3 length: 15 amino acids. Germline-derived CDR1 and CDR2 are SGDLS and YYNGEE. The CDR3 reads CASSVVDRGNSPLHF. In DNA, the CDR3 is TGTGCCAGCAGCGTAGTTGACAGGGGAAATTCACCCCTCCACTTT.

This clone occurred once. The chain is built from TRBV20-1 and TRBJ1-1; D gene ambiguous. V was clipped by 5 bases and J by 7 bases, with 8 bases between them. Germline lookup yields CDR1 DFQATT and CDR2 SNEGSKA (reference sequence). This CDR3 is 10 amino acids long. CDR3 coding DNA: TGCAGTGCTTTCGGGAGTGAAGCTTTCTTT. Protein: CSAFGSEAFF.

CDR3 nucleotide sequence: TGTGCCAGTAGTGGGACACCCCTTAGCAATCAGCCCCAGCATTTT. Encoded protein: CASSGTPLSNQPQHF. The chain has TRBV19 and TRBJ1-5, with D perhaps matching TRBD1 (6 bases). The germline CDR1 and CDR2 sequences are LNHDA and SQIVND (reference sequence). This CDR3 spans 15 amino acids. V was clipped by 5 bases and J by 0 bases, with 11 bases between them.

This chain connects TRBV30 to TRBJ2-3, with 7 bases fitting TRBD2. The CDR3 consists of 15 residues. Trimming removed 0 bases from V and 2 bases from J; junction bases left unmatched: 5. Germline loops: CDR1 GTSNPN, CDR2 SVGIG (reference sequence). CDR3 nucleotide sequence: TGTGCCTGGAGTGTGGGAGCGGGGCCCACAGATACGCAGTATTTT. It encodes CAWSVGAGPTDTQYF. Drawing the rest from reference TRBV30 and TRBJ2-3, the complete variable domain is SQTIHQWPATLVQPVGSPLSLECTVEGTSNPNLYWYRQAAGRGLQLLFYSVGIGQISSEVPQNLSASRPQDRQFILSSKKLLLSDSGFYLCAWSVGAGPTDTQYFGPGTRLTVL.

This sequence joins TRBV6-5 and TRBJ1-1; D remains unclear. Trimming pared 6 bases from V and 1 base from J, leaving 15 bases between. From germline, CDR1 is MNHEY and CDR2 SVGAGI. The CDR3 covers 15 residues. Here the CDR3 reads CASSPVPRGNTEAFF. CDR3 DNA: TGTGCCAGCAGCCCAGTCCCCCGGGGGAACACTGAAGCTTTCTTT.

The chain has TRBV7-3 and TRBJ2-3, with 8 bases that match TRBD1. V gave up 5 bases and J gave up 0 bases; unmatched junction bases: 10. This CDR3 is built from 17 residues. Germline V gives CDR1 SGHTA, CDR2 FQGTGA. The CDR3: CASSPGGLQRSTDTQYF. The CDR3 DNA reads as TGTGCCAGCAGCCCAGGGGGCCTTCAGCGTAGCACAGATACGCAGTATTTT.

The rearrangement links TRBV6-5 to TRBJ2-3; 9 bases are a match to TRBD2. There are 16 residues in the CDR3. Germline-derived CDR1 and CDR2 are MNHEY and SVGAGI. The V and J ends lost 2 bases and 2 bases, in that order; junction bases with no gene match: 5. The CDR3 loop is CASSYERGAFTDTQYF. The CDR3 bases are TGTGCCAGCAGTTACGAGCGGGGGGCCTTCACAGATACGCAGTATTTT.

CDR3 nucleotides: TGTGCCAGCAGCCACAGGGGTTCCGGGGAGCTGTTTTTT. It specifies CASSHRGSGELFF. The V call is TRBV11-3, the J call TRBJ2-2, with 7 positions matching TRBD1. This CDR3 has 13 amino acids. The germline CDR1 and CDR2 sequences are SGHNT and YENEEA. Trimming cost V 5 bases and J 6 bases; bases outside gene matches: 3.